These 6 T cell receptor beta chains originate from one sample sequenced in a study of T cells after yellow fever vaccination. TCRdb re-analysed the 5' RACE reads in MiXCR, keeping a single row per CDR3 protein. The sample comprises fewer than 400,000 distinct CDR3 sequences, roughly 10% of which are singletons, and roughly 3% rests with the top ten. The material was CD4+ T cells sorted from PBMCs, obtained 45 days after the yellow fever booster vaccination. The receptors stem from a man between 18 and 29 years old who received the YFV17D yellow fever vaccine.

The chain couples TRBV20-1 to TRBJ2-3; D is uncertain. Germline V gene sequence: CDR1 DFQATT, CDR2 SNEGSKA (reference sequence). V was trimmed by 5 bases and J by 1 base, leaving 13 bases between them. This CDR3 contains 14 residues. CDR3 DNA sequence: TGCAGTGCTTTCGGAAGGAGTCGCACAGATACGCAGTATTTT. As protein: CSAFGRSRTDTQYF.

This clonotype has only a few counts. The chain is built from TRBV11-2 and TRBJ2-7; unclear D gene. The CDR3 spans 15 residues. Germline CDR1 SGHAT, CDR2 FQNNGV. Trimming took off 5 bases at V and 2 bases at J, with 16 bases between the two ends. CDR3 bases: TGTGCCAGCAGCCCCCAAGGGTACGCCGCCTACGAGCAGTACTTC. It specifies CASSPQGYAAYEQYF.

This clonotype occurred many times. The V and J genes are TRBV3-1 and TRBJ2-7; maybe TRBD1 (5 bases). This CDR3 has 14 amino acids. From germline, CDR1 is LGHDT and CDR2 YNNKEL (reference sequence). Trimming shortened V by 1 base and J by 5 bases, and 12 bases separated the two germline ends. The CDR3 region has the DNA TGTGCCAGCAGCCAAGTGGACACTACTCACGAGCAGTACGTC. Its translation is CASSQVDTTHEQYV.

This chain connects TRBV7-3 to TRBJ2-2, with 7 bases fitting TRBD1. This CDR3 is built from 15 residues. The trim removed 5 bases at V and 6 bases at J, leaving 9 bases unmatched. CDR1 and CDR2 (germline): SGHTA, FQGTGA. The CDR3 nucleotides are TGTGCCAGCAGCCTTCTGGGCAGGGGGTCCGGGGAGCTGTTTTTT. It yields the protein CASSLLGRGSGELFF.

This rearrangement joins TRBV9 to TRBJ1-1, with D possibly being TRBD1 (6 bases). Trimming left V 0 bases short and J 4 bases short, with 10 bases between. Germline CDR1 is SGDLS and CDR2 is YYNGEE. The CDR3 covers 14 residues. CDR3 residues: CASSVVTGSTEAFF. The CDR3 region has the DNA TGTGCCAGCAGCGTAGTAACAGGGAGCACTGAAGCTTTCTTT.

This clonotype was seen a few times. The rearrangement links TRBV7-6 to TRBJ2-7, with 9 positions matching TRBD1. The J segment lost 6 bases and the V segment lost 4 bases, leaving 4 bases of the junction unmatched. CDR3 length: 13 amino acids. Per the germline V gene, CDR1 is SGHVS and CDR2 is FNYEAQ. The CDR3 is CASSWDRDLEQYF. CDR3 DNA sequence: TGTGCCAGCAGCTGGGACAGGGACCTCGAGCAGTACTTC.